The 12 T cell receptor beta chains presented below share a single source sample, sequenced in a study of T cells in women clearing cervical HPV infection. Data came from immunoSEQ multiplex PCR; TCRdb stores just in-frame clones and leaves some out. The sample totals 25,000 to 30,000 clones. The source material was blood buffy coat. The receptors were sampled from a woman aged 18 to 69 with a cervical HPV16 infection that either progressed to CIN3+ or cleared (not recorded which).

Comments on this clone: The CDR3 end is not reached by the read, which stops 3 residues before it; the germline J gene fills it in. V usage is TRBV2 and J usage is TRBJ1-4; the match to TRBD1 covers 7 bases. Germline-derived CDR1 and CDR2 are SNHLY and FYNNEI. V lost 10 bases to trimming and J lost 8 bases; unmatched junction nucleotides: 10. The CDR3 totals 13 residues. This CDR3 reads CATQGSRGEKLFF. The sequenced CDR3 bases are TGTGCCACCCAGGGATCCAGGGGGGAAAAA.

With respect to this clone: The observed sequence ends 3 residues before the CDR3 terminus, with the missing tail filled in from the germline J gene. The rearrangement uses TRBV4-2 and TRBJ2-5, with TRBD2 matching over 16 bases. Trimming cost V 3 bases and J 1 base; bases outside gene matches: 2. The CDR3 extends over 17 amino acids. Germline CDR1 LGHNA, CDR2 YNFKEQ. The part of the CDR3 DNA that was read is TGTGCCAGCAGCCATGGGACTAGCGGGGGGGCCCAAGAGACC. Translation gives CASSHGTSGGAQET. The CDR3 in its entirety is CASSHGTSGGAQETQYF.

Points on this clone: Read sequence stops 3 residues before the CDR3 end, and the germline J gene provides the missing end. The chain employs TRBV7-6 and TRBJ2-5; D may be TRBD2 (6 bases). The CDR3 extends over 17 amino acids. V was shortened by 2 bases and J by 2 bases, with 18 bases between the two germline ends. Germline CDR1 reads SGHVS; CDR2 reads FNYEAQ. CDR3 region: CASSLLSGSMQQETQYF. The sequenced part of the CDR3 DNA is TGTGCCAGCAGCTTACTTAGCGGATCCATGCAACAAGAGACC.

The CDR3 sequence is CASSLQGTSNEQFF. CDR3 DNA (partial): TGTGCCAGCAGCTTACAAGGGACTAGTAATGAG. This chain connects TRBV7-6 to TRBJ2-1; 8 bases fit TRBD2. From the germline J gene comes the end of the CDR3, since the read stops 3 residues before it. After removal of 2 bases from V and 7 bases from J, the junction contained 4 bases not matched to a gene. The CDR3 has 14 residues. Germline values: CDR1 SGHVS, CDR2 FNYEAQ.

Worth noting for this clone: The read ends 3 residues before the CDR3 terminus; that terminus is restored from the germline J gene. This chain links TRBV7-2 with TRBJ2-3; TRBD2 might be the D (5 bases). The CDR3 loop spans 15 amino acids. Germline assignment: CDR1 SGHTA and CDR2 FQGNSA. The CDR3 bases that were read are TGTGCCAGCAGCTACAACATAGGCAGCGGAGAGACG. It translates to CASSYNIGSGET. The entire CDR3 reads CASSYNIGSGETQYF.

Note on this clone: The read ends 3 residues shy of where the CDR3 ends; the end is completed using the germline J gene. V gene TRBV7-9 combines with J gene TRBJ1-4; D is undetermined. This CDR3 is built from 12 residues. V lost 5 bases to trimming and J lost 7 bases, with 8 bases between them. CDR1 SEHNR and CDR2 FQNEAQ come from the germline V gene (reference sequence). Incomplete CDR3 DNA: TGTGCCAGCAGCGCGGCCAGTGAAAAA. Protein product: CASSAASEK. The entire CDR3 is CASSAASEKLFF. The full variable domain, completed using reference TRBV7-9 and TRBJ1-4, is DTGVSQNPRHKITKRGQNVTFRCDPISEHNRLYWYRQTLGQGPEFLTYFQNEAQLEKSRLLSDRFSAERPKGSFSTLEIQRTEQGDSAMYLCASSAASEKLFFGSGTQLSVL.

About this clone itself: At one end the junction does not follow the germline gene, possibly because of a read error. The CDR3 is cut off 3 residues early in the read; its end comes from the germline J gene. At the DNA level, this CDR3 is encoded by other sequences in the same sample as well. This chain uses TRBV6-2 or TRBV6-3 with TRBJ1-3; tentatively, D is TRBD1 (6 bases). Germline CDR1 is MNHEY and CDR2 is SVGEGT. The CDR3 loop spans 15 amino acids. The CDR3 reads CASSYSGHSGNTIYF. The covered CDR3 bases are TGTGCCAGCAGTTACTCGGGACACTCTGGAAACACT.

CDR3 region: CASSPTPDRMGETQYF. The sequenced CDR3 bases are TGTGCCAGCAGCCCGACACCCGACAGGATGGGAGAGACG. The V call is TRBV14, the J call TRBJ2-3, with D possibly matching TRBD1 (6 bases). The sequenced fragment ends 3 residues before the CDR3 boundary, so the rest is inferred from the germline J gene. Germline loops: CDR1 SGHDN, CDR2 FVKESK. The CDR3 is 16 residues long.

Points on this clone: Coverage ceases 3 residues before the CDR3 finishes, and the germline J gene fills in the end. At the DNA level, this CDR3 is encoded by other sequences in the same sample as well. The V call is TRBV7-9, the J call TRBJ1-1; TRBD1 might be the D (6 bases). This CDR3 is built from 12 residues. Germline V gives CDR1 SEHNR, CDR2 FQNEAQ (reference sequence). The CDR3 reads CASSLEQGRAFF. The DNA read from the CDR3 is TGTGCCAGCAGCTTAGAACAGGGACGA.

A note on this clone: An end of the junction does not agree with germline; a read error may underlie this. The CDR3 extends 3 residues past the end of the read, so its final part is completed from the germline J gene. Other DNA sequences of this sample code for an identical CDR3. The chain recombines TRBV18 with TRBJ1-3, with 9 bases identical to TRBD1. Germline assignment: CDR1 KGHSH and CDR2 LQKENI. The CDR3 runs to 15 residues. The part of the CDR3 DNA that was read is TGTGCCAGCTCACCCACAGGGGGCCGAGAAAACACA. This sequence encodes CASSPTGGRENT. The complete CDR3 sequence is CASSPTGGRENTIYF.

On this clone itself: A read error may produce the germline difference seen at one junction end. The part of the CDR3 DNA that was read is TGCGCCAGCAGCCCTACGGACAGGGGGCTAACTAATGAAAAA. The encoded protein is CASSPTDRGLTNEK. The whole CDR3 is CASSPTDRGLTNEKLFF. The chain has TRBV4-2 and TRBJ1-4; TRBD1 matches at 11 bases. The CDR3 end falls 3 residues outside the read, so it is completed with the germline J gene. The germline gives CDR1 LGHNA, CDR2 YNFKEQ. The CDR3 has 17 amino acids.

Of note for this clone: The read stops 3 residues short of the end of the CDR3; the missing end is completed from the germline J gene. The chain employs TRBV30 and TRBJ2-5, with D perhaps matching TRBD2 (5 bases). CDR1 and CDR2 from the germline V gene are GTSNPN and SVGIG (reference sequence). This CDR3 comprises 16 residues. Trimming stripped 1 base from V and 7 bases from J, with 22 bases between. The chain's CDR3 is CAWSDGGLDWSRTQYF. The sequenced CDR3 bases are TGTGCCTGGAGTGATGGAGGCCTGGACTGGTCAAGGACC.